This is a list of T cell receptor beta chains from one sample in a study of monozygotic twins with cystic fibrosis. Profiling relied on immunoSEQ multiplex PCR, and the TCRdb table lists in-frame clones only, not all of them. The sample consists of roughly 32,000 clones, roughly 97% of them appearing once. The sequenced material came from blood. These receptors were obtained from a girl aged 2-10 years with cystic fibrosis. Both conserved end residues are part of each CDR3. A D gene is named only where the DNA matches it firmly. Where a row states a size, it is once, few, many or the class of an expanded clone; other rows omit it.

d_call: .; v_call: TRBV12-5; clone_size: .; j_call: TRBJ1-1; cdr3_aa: CASGQTNTEAFF; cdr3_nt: TGTGCTAGTGGTCAGACGAACACTGAAGCTTTCTTT
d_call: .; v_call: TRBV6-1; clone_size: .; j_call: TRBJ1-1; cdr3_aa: CASSLRQGNTEAFF; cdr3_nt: TGTGCCAGCAGTTTGCGGCAGGGGAACACTGAAGCTTTCTTT
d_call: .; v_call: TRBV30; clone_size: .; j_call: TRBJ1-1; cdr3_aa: CAWSVLFASNTEAFF; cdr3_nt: TGTGCCTGGAGTGTACTTTTTGCGTCGAACACTGAAGCTTTCTTT
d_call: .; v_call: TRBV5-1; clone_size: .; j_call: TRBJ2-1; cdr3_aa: CASSFGREQFF; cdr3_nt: TGCGCCAGCAGCTTCGGGCGGGAGCAGTTCTTC
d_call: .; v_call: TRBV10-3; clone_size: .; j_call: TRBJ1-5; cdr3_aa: CAISDRFQPQHF; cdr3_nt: TGTGCCATCAGTGATAGGTTTCAGCCCCAGCATTTT
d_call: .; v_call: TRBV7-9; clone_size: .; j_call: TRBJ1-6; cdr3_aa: CASSLKGRGYNSPLHF; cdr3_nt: TGTGCCAGCAGCTTAAAGGGAAGAGGCTATAATTCACCCCTCCACTTT
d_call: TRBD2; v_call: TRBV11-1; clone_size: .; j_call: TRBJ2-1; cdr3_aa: CASSLGLAGVVDNEQFF; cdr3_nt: TGTGCCAGCAGCTTGGGACTAGCGGGAGTAGTCGACAATGAGCAGTTCTTC
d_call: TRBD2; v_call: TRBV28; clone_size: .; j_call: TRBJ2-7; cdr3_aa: CASSLLGSGGAYEQYF; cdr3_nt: TGTGCCAGCAGTTTATTGGGGTCGGGGGGAGCCTACGAGCAGTACTTC
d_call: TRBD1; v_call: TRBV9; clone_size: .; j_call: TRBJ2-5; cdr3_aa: CASSPRQGAVQETQYF; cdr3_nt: TGTGCCAGCAGCCCCCGACAGGGGGCTGTTCAAGAGACCCAGTACTTC
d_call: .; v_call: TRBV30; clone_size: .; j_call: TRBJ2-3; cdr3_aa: CAWSVIQDTQYF; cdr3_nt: TGTGCCTGGAGTGTGATTCAAGATACGCAGTATTTT
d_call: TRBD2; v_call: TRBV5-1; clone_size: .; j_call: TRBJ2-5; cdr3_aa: CASSLELAGETQYF; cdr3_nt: TGCGCCAGCAGCTTGGAACTAGCGGGAGAGACCCAGTACTTC
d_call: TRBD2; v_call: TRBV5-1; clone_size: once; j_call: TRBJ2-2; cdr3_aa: CASSLVRTSGFPPGTGELFF; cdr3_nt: TGCGCCAGCAGCTTGGTTAGGACTAGCGGGTTCCCCCCGGGGACCGGGGAGCTGTTTTTT
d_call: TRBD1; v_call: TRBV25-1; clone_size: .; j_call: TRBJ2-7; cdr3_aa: CASSTPTGKYEQYF; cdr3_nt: TGTGCCAGTTCCACACCGACAGGGAAATACGAGCAGTACTTC
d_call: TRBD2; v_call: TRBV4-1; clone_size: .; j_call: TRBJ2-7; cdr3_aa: CASSQEGLAGGYEQYF; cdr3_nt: TGCGCCAGCAGCCAAGAAGGACTAGCGGGAGGATACGAGCAGTACTTC
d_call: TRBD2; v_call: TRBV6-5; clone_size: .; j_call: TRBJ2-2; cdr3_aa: CASSYGAGGGTGELFF; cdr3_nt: TGTGCCAGCAGTTACGGAGCGGGAGGAGGCACCGGGGAGCTGTTTTTT